Below, 21 T cell receptor beta chains from the same sample are listed, as sequenced in a study of T cells in Graves' hyperthyroidism and ophthalmopathy. Amplified regions were TCR beta CDR3 sequences from RNA transcripts. The HTBI primer set served for first-round RT-PCR of the TCR CDR3. TCRdb independently ran MiXCR on the multiplex PCR reads; one entry per CDR3 protein. The sample holds 500,000 to 650,000 distinct CDR3 sequences, roughly 15% seen once. The sequencing sample was made of blood. The receptor source for this set is a woman aged 45-60 years with Graves' ophthalmopathy.

This clonotype showed up just a few times. V usage is TRBV19 and J usage is TRBJ1-1; D is perhaps TRBD1 (5 bases). The CDR3 consists of 12 residues. CDR1 LNHDA and CDR2 SQIVND come from the germline V gene (reference sequence). Trimming pared 3 bases from V and 10 bases from J, leaving 12 bases between. This CDR3 reads CASSILGTGAFF. The CDR3 region has the DNA TGTGCCAGTAGTATCCTCGGGACCGGAGCTTTCTTT.

This clonotype was detected ten times or more. The chain is built from TRBV29-1 and TRBJ2-1, with 11 bases aligning to TRBD2. Germline V gives CDR1 SQVTM, CDR2 ANQGSEA. The CDR3 consists of 16 residues. Trimming took 0 bases from V and 4 from J; bases not matched to a gene: 5. CDR3 residues: CSVEDWIAGGYNEQFF. The DNA of the CDR3 is TGCAGCGTTGAAGACTGGATAGCGGGAGGGTACAATGAGCAGTTCTTC.

This clonotype showed up many times. This sequence joins TRBV5-1 and TRBJ2-7, with D hard to call. Deletions cut 5 bases from V and 0 bases from J, with 12 bases between. The length of the CDR3 is 14 residues. Germline V lookup: CDR1 SGHRS, CDR2 YFSETQ. The CDR3 region is CASRQFQPSYEQYF. CDR3 nucleotides: TGCGCCAGCAGACAATTTCAGCCCTCCTACGAGCAGTACTTC.

This clonotype was seen repeatedly, ten times or more. The CDR3 DNA reads TGTATAACCCCCGGGTTGTTGTCCAATGAGCAGTTCTTC. Protein: CITPGLLSNEQFF. The rearrangement uses TRBV11-2 and TRBJ2-1; no clear D gene. The CDR3 sequence is 13 residues long. Germline V gene data show CDR1 as SGHAT and CDR2 as FQNNGV.

This clonotype was picked up many times. CDR3 DNA: TGTGCCAGCAGTCCCTTGGGGGAGTGGAAAGAGACCCAGTACTTC. Protein sequence: CASSPLGEWKETQYF. The chain combines TRBV28 with TRBJ2-5; D may correspond to TRBD1 or TRBD2 (5 bases each). Germline V gene lookup returns CDR1 MDHEN and CDR2 SYDVKM. The CDR3 loop spans 15 amino acids. Trimming removed 5 bases from V and 3 bases from J, with 16 bases in between.

Ten or more counts support this clonotype. The chain has TRBV7-3 and TRBJ2-1, with D perhaps being TRBD1 or TRBD2 (5 bases each). V lost 2 bases, J lost 8 bases, and 10 bases lay in between. Germline assignment: CDR1 SGHTA and CDR2 FQGTGA. The CDR3 totals 13 residues. CDR3: CASSLVGGDEQFF. The CDR3 DNA reads as TGTGCCAGCAGCTTAGTTGGGGGAGATGAGCAGTTCTTC.

This clonotype was recorded a few times. The chain carries TRBV18 and TRBJ2-1; 12 bases align to TRBD1. The CDR3 has 17 residues. Germline CDR1 KGHSH, CDR2 LQKENI. V shed 1 base and J 7 bases; nucleotides not matched to a gene: 8. CDR3 protein: CASSPLRGQGAGNEQFF. CDR3 nucleotide sequence: TGTGCCAGCTCACCACTGCGGGGACAGGGGGCGGGGAATGAGCAGTTCTTC.

The gene calls are TRBV12-3 or TRBV12-4 and TRBJ2-2; D is undetermined. CDR3 length equals 14 residues. The V gene lost 7 bases and the J gene lost 5 bases, with 14 bases spanning the gap. The CDR3 sequence is CASTSPGPTGELFF. In nucleotides, the CDR3 is TGTGCCAGCACCTCCCCAGGCCCAACCGGGGAGCTGTTTTTT.

Many counts were recorded for this clonotype. The chain joins TRBV7-2 to TRBJ2-5; D not resolved. The germline gives CDR1 SGHTA, CDR2 FQGNSA. This CDR3 has 14 amino acids. The germline V and J ends were trimmed by 0 bases and 1 base, with 6 bases remaining between them. CDR3 nucleotides: TGTGCCAGCAGCTTAGCGGGCAGCCAAGAGACCCAGTACTTC. Protein product: CASSLAGSQETQYF.

The V gene is TRBV28, the J gene TRBJ2-2; D possibly corresponds to TRBD1 (6 bases). V lost 5 bases to trimming and J lost 0 bases, with 10 bases between them. The germline V gene has CDR1 MDHEN and CDR2 SYDVKM. This CDR3 spans 15 amino acids. This CDR3 reads CASSAGTTNTGELFF. The CDR3 coding sequence is TGTGCCAGCAGTGCCGGGACAACGAACACCGGGGAGCTGTTTTTT. The complete variable domain, with remaining parts taken from reference TRBV28 and TRBJ2-2, reads DVKVTQSSRYLVKRTGEKVFLECVQDMDHENMFWYRQDPGLGLRLIYFSYDVKMKEKGDIPEGYSVSREKKERFSLILESASTNQTSMYLCASSAGTTNTGELFFGEGSRLTVL.

This clonotype was seen repeatedly, ten times or more. The V call is TRBV11-2, the J call TRBJ2-4; D might be TRBD1 (6 bases). CDR1 and CDR2 (germline): SGHAT, FQNNGV. The CDR3 extends over 16 amino acids. Between the trimmed V and J ends, which lost 5 bases and 9 bases, there was a span of 23 bases. CDR3 DNA sequence: TGTGCCAGCAGCCCAGGGGCCATACGTTACAGTGGCATTCAGTACTTC. It is translated as CASSPGAIRYSGIQYF.

This clonotype appeared many times. The gene calls are TRBV27 and TRBJ2-1; the D gene is possibly TRBD2 (6 bases). V was pared by 5 bases and J by 8 bases, with 7 bases between. Germline CDR1 reads MNHEY; CDR2 reads SMNVEV (reference sequence). This CDR3 is built from 11 residues. CDR3 in DNA: TGTGCCAGCAGTCGGGACTATGAGCAGTTCTTC. Amino acid sequence: CASSRDYEQFF.

This clonotype was picked up a small number of times. In DNA form, the CDR3 reads TGCAGCGTTGTCCTCTACAGCTCGGCTGCGGAGACCCAGTACTTC. Its protein is CSVVLYSSAAETQYF. The rearrangement links TRBV29-1 to TRBJ2-5; D ambiguous. CDR1 and CDR2 (germline): SQVTM, ANQGSEA. V was cut by 4 bases and J by 5 bases, with 20 bases left in between. The CDR3 spans 15 residues.

This clonotype was detected ten times or more. The chain couples TRBV3-1 to TRBJ1-1, with TRBD1 matching 8 bases. This CDR3 is built from 13 residues. Germline V gene sequence: CDR1 LGHDT, CDR2 YNNKEL (reference sequence). J was trimmed by 4 bases and V by 7 bases; bases with no gene match: 5. The CDR3 loop is CASKNTGGTEAFF. The DNA for the CDR3 is TGTGCCAGCAAGAACACAGGGGGCACTGAAGCTTTCTTT.

The chain combines TRBV16 with TRBJ2-1; D may be TRBD2 (6 bases). Near its end, the DNA agrees better with TRBJ2-7, so the J call may be wrong. This CDR3 contains 15 residues. Germline V CDR1 and CDR2: KGHSY, FQNENV. CDR3 sequence reads: CASSYSGSSYNEQYF. The CDR3 nucleotides are TGTGCCAGCAGCTATAGCGGTAGCTCCTACAATGAGCAGTACTTC.

This clonotype was seen ten or more times. The chain joins TRBV29-1 to TRBJ2-7; 9 bases map to TRBD1. CDR1 is SQVTM and CDR2 is ANQGSEA in the germline V gene. The CDR3 is made up of 11 amino acids. J was trimmed by 7 bases and V by 7 bases; bases with no gene match: 5. The CDR3 nucleotides read TGCAGCGGGGACAGGGAGGGAGAGCAGTACTTC. It translates to CSGDREGEQYF.

The sample holds many counts of this clonotype. The chain recombines TRBV20-1 with TRBJ2-7, with 7 bases fitting TRBD1. The CDR3 runs to 14 residues. Germline lookup yields CDR1 DFQATT and CDR2 SNEGSKA (reference sequence). The junction had 6 bases not matched to a gene; V was cut back by 2 bases and J by 2 bases. The CDR3 loop reads CSARRDRVPYEQYF. In nucleotides, the CDR3 is TGCAGTGCTAGACGAGACAGGGTCCCCTACGAGCAGTACTTC.

This clonotype was detected only a few times. A much bigger clone sits one base away, suggesting this may be a read error. Here the CDR3 omits its conserved ending phenylalanine or tryptophan, so a read error is the likely source. The chain uses TRBV7-2 and TRBJ2-5; D is ambiguous. CDR1 and CDR2 from the germline V gene are SGHTA and FQGNSA. The CDR3 is made up of 14 amino acids. Trimming took off 0 bases at V and 2 bases at J, with 7 bases between the two ends. The CDR3 spells CASSLALGQETQYL. CDR3 DNA sequence: TGTGCCAGCAGCTTAGCGTTAGGGCAAGAGACCCAGTACCTC.

This clonotype was seen many times. This sequence joins TRBV6-2 or TRBV6-3 and TRBJ2-1, with 9 bases matching TRBD2. Trimming at V came to 6 bases and at J to 4 bases, leaving 7 bases not matched to a gene. From germline, CDR1 is MNHEY and CDR2 SVGEGT. CDR3 length: 15 residues. CDR3 sequence reads: CASSSGLATYNEQFF. The CDR3 DNA reads TGTGCCAGCAGCTCCGGACTAGCGACATACAATGAGCAGTTCTTC.

V and J are TRBV6-2 or TRBV6-3 and TRBJ2-4, with D unresolved. V was trimmed by 7 bases and J by 0 bases, leaving 16 bases between them. Germline V CDR1 and CDR2: MNHEY, SVGEGT. This CDR3 is built from 16 residues. The CDR3 reads CASKERARTAKNIQYF. The DNA for the CDR3 is TGTGCCAGCAAGGAAAGGGCGAGGACAGCCAAAAACATTCAGTACTTC.

This clonotype was counted between two and nine times. The chain couples TRBV5-1 to TRBJ2-1; D is uncertain. Trimming cost V 4 bases and J 8 bases, with 10 bases left between them. The CDR3 runs 12 residues. CDR1 and CDR2 from the germline V gene are SGHRS and YFSETQ. CDR3 loop: CASSRSVDEQFF. The DNA for the CDR3 is TGCGCCAGCAGCCGAAGCGTCGATGAGCAGTTCTTC.